This T cell receptor (beta chain) was sequenced during a study of T cell responses to AZD1222 COVID-19 vaccine. V gave up 5 bases and J gave up 6 bases, with 20 bases separating them. The V gene's germline CDR1 is MNHEY and CDR2 SMNVEV (reference sequence). This CDR3 contains 16 residues. Study-wide results and limits: Repertoires were sampled only after the peak T cell response. Reportedly, close to half of spike-specific TCRs are directed against unmutated variant regions.

Sequencing was performed with immunoSEQ multiplex PCR; in TCRdb, only in-frame clones are kept and a portion is missing. This sample has 75,000 to 80,000 clones, with 65% to 80% found just once. In its sample, this clone was seen a few times. What it recognizes is unknown. This chain joins TRBV27 and TRBJ1-5, with D possibly being TRBD1 (5 bases). The receptor was derived from an adult who received the MenACWY meningococcal vaccine as a control. The source was peripheral blood, collected 28 days after the second dose of the MenACWY control vaccine. The CDR3 DNA reads as TGTGCCAGCAGTAGGGTCGGTGGATCCGGGGGTCAGCCCCAGCATTTT. This encodes CASSRVGGSGGQPQHF.